The 5 T cell receptor beta chains presented below share a single source sample, sequenced in a study of T cell responses to AZD1222 COVID-19 vaccine. Only in-frame clones appear in the TCRdb table, and some are missing; sequencing was by immunoSEQ multiplex PCR. Among over 40,000 clones listed, more than 80% were seen once. This sample comprised peripheral blood, obtained on day 0 of AZD1222 vaccination. Receptor source: an adult in good health.

The gene calls are TRBV14 and TRBJ2-2, with 8 positions matching TRBD1. CDR3 size: 15 residues. Trimming at V came to 1 base and at J to 7 bases, leaving 5 bases not matched to a gene. The germline CDR1 and CDR2 sequences are SGHDN and FVKESK. Here the CDR3 DNA reads TGTGCCAGCAGCCAAGTGTCAGGGGGCAACGGGGAGCTGTTTTTT. Translated: CASSQVSGGNGELFF.

The J gene is TRBJ2-7, the V gene TRBV29-1, with TRBD1 matching over 10 bases. Trimming took 4 bases from V and 4 from J; bases not matched to a gene: 7. The germline V gene encodes CDR1 SQVTM and CDR2 ANQGSEA. This CDR3 contains 14 residues. As DNA, the CDR3 is TGCAGCGTTGGCCTCGACAGGGGGCTTTACGAGCAGTACTTC. This translates into CSVGLDRGLYEQYF.

V and J are TRBV28 and TRBJ2-2, with 10 bases matching TRBD2. The CDR3 is 16 amino acids. Trimming took 1 base from V and 4 from J; bases not matched to a gene: 3. CDR1 is MDHEN, CDR2 SYDVKM, per germline. The CDR3 here is CASSLSLAGATGELFF. The CDR3 DNA reads as TGTGCCAGCAGTTTATCCCTAGCGGGAGCCACCGGGGAGCTGTTTTTT. The full variable domain, rest sourced from reference TRBV28 and TRBJ2-2, is DVKVTQSSRYLVKRTGEKVFLECVQDMDHENMFWYRQDPGLGLRLIYFSYDVKMKEKGDIPEGYSVSREKKERFSLILESASTNQTSMYLCASSLSLAGATGELFFGEGSRLTVL.

The V call is TRBV19, the J call TRBJ2-7; a possible D gene is TRBD1 (5 bases). V lost 5 bases and J 6 bases, leaving 14 bases between the germline ends. This CDR3 is 13 amino acids long. Germline V gives CDR1 LNHDA, CDR2 SQIVND (reference sequence). CDR3 sequence reads: CASSPTVSPEQYF. The CDR3 DNA reads as TGTGCCAGTAGTCCGACAGTTTCACCCGAGCAGTACTTC.

The count of this clone is one. J is TRBJ1-5 and V is TRBV28, with D perhaps matching TRBD1 (6 bases). V gave up 4 bases and J gave up 4 bases, with 17 bases separating them. Looked up from germline, CDR1 is MDHEN and CDR2 is SYDVKM. The CDR3 has 16 residues. This chain's CDR3 is CASSSPVGGANQPQHF. In nucleotides, the CDR3 is TGTGCCAGCAGTTCCCCGGTAGGGGGGGCTAATCAGCCCCAGCATTTT. The full variable domain, rest sourced from reference TRBV28 and TRBJ1-5, is DVKVTQSSRYLVKRTGEKVFLECVQDMDHENMFWYRQDPGLGLRLIYFSYDVKMKEKGDIPEGYSVSREKKERFSLILESASTNQTSMYLCASSSPVGGANQPQHFGDGTRLSIL.